This T cell receptor beta chain was captured in a study of spatial heterogeneity in lung cancer. Study-wide findings and caveats: One measure, the expanded intratumoral alpha and beta TCR count, tracked tumor mutation counts.

TCRdb used MiXCR to reprocess the 5' RACE reads, holding one entry per CDR3 protein. The sample lists 9,100 or so distinct CDR3 sequences, around 55% occurring once. Time point of the sample: sample taken at primary tumor resection. From tumor, nontumor lung or frozen PBMC, whole RNA was taken unsorted for sequencing. A note on this clonotype: Its antigen is not known. Because the library targeted alpha chains, this beta chain is an off-target read whose size means little.

CDR1 is LGHNA, CDR2 YNFKEQ, per germline. The germline V and J ends were trimmed by 1 base and 1 base, with 6 bases remaining between them. The CDR3 has 14 residues. This receptor was identified in a female donor with early-stage non-small cell lung cancer. Sequencing was performed on lung tumor tissue, taken at surgery. The J gene is TRBJ2-3, the V gene TRBV4-2, with D perhaps matching TRBD2 (5 bases). In DNA, the CDR3 is TGTGCCAGCAGCCAAGTAGCGCGCACAGATACGCAGTATTTT. Residues: CASSQVARTDTQYF.